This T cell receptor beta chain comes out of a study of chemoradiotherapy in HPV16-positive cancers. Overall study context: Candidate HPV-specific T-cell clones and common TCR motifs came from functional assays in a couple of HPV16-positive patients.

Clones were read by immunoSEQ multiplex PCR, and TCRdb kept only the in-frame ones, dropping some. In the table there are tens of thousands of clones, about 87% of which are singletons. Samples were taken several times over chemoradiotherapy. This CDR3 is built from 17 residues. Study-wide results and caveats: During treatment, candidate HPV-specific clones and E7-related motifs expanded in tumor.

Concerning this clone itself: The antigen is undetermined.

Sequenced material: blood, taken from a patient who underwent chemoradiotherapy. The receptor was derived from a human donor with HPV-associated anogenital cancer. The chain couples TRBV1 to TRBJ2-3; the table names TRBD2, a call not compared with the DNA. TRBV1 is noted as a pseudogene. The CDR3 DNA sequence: TGCACCAGCAGCCAAGATCTGTCTAGCGCTAGCACAGATACGCAGTATTTT. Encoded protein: CTSSQDLSSASTDTQYF.